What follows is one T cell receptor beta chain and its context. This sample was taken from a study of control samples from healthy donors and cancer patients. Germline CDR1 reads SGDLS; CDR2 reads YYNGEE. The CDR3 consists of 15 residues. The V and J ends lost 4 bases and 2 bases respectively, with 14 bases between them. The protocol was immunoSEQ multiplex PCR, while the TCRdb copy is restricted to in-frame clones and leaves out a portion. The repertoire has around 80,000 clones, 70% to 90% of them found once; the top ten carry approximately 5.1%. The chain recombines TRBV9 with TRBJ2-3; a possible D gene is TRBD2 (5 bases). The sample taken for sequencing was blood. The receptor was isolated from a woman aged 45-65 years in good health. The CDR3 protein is CASSLSTGITDTQYF. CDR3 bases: TGTGCCAGCAGCTTGTCAACCGGGATCACAGATACGCAGTATTTT.